Reported below is one T cell receptor (beta chain). No antigen is known for it. This sample was included in a study of T cell repertoires in cytomegalovirus infection. General study points: Pooled public TCR beta family frequency picked out CMV carriers with the relevant HLA.

TCRdb re-called the reads with MiXCR, one entry per CDR3 protein. The table includes fewer than 950,000 distinct CDR3 sequences, about 30% detected once. This CDR3 is built from 15 residues. V lost 1 base and J lost 8, with 14 bases in between. Germline lookup yields CDR1 LGHDT and CDR2 YNNKEL (reference sequence). This TCR came from a human donor in good health (CMV status not recorded). Some clones in this sample may be carry-over from other donors' samples. The chain carries TRBV3-1 and TRBJ1-4, with D unclear. Here the sequenced sample was cultured CD8+ T cells from PBMCs, taken from culture after CMV antigen stimulation. CDR3 sequence: CASSQVSGRTEKLFF. The CDR3 DNA follows: TGTGCCAGCAGCCAAGTATCGGGCAGAACGGAAAAACTGTTTTTT.